The present TCR beta chain was sequenced within a study of OX40 agonist ivuxolimab in advanced cancers. Background on the study: At 0.01 to 10 mg/kg, ivuxolimab was administered intravenously to patients every 2 weeks. Cancers in dose escalation were hepatocellular, melanoma, renal cell and head and neck.

The CDR3 consists of 15 residues. The V gene lost 4 bases and the J gene lost 2 bases, with 14 bases spanning the gap. The V gene's germline CDR1 is MNHEY and CDR2 SVGAGI. Systemic immunosuppression or autoimmune disease history was grounds to exclude patients. Measured with immunoSEQ multiplex PCR; TCRdb has only the in-frame clones, and not every one. In the table there are tens of thousands of clones, roughly 80% of which are singletons. The chain is built from TRBV6-5 and TRBJ1-1; D is perhaps TRBD1 (5 bases). The source of this sequence is an adult with an advanced solid tumor such as melanoma, head and neck, liver or kidney cancer. The sequenced sample was CD4+ or CD8+ T cells sorted from blood, obtained in a trial of the OX40 agonist ivuxolimab. The CDR3 nucleotides are TGTGCCAGCAGTTCGACGATCAGGGTAAACACTGAAGCTTTCTTT. This encodes CASSSTIRVNTEAFF.